The rows below give T cell receptor beta chains drawn from one sample of a study of PD-1 blockade in classical Hodgkin lymphoma. Clones were sequenced by immunoSEQ multiplex PCR, and TCRdb holds only the in-frame ones, with some missing. Among around 7,900 clones listed, 75% to 85% were seen once. This specimen was peripheral blood mononuclear cells (PBMCs), taken before the fourth cycle of nivolumab. The receptors stem from a human donor with classical Hodgkin lymphoma. Both conserved end residues are trimmed from each CDR3.

V gene: TRBV27
J gene: TRBJ1-1
CDR3 protein: ASSYYRDVKTEAF

V gene: TRBV28
J gene: TRBJ1-1
CDR3 protein: ASSPRTVPNTEAF

V gene: TRBV7-7
J gene: TRBJ2-5
CDR3 protein: ASSSGLADRGETQY

V gene: TRBV5-1
J gene: TRBJ2-1
CDR3 protein: ASTLGGRGNEQF

V gene: TRBV14
J gene: TRBJ2-1
CDR3 protein: ASSQEKGVAEQF

V gene: TRBV28
J gene: TRBJ2-3
CDR3 protein: ASSKRGRQARTDTQY

V gene: TRBV5-4
J gene: TRBJ2-5
CDR3 protein: ASSGPGTSGSSSSQETQY

V gene: TRBV19
J gene: TRBJ2-3
CDR3 protein: ASSIGLVSTDTQY

V gene: TRBV4-2
J gene: TRBJ1-5
CDR3 protein: ASSQGASNQPQH

V gene: TRBV7-9
J gene: TRBJ1-2
CDR3 protein: ASDPGGDYGYT

V gene: TRBV6-6
J gene: TRBJ2-1
CDR3 protein: ASSPSRAEQF

V gene: TRBV6-1
J gene: TRBJ1-2
CDR3 protein: ASSSQGRV

V gene: TRBV10-3
J gene: TRBJ1-1
CDR3 protein: AISESRNTEAF

V gene: TRBV28
J gene: TRBJ2-7
CDR3 protein: ASSQDGRNEQY

V gene: TRBV6-1
J gene: TRBJ2-6
CDR3 protein: ASRPSGANVLT

V gene: TRBV6-6
J gene: TRBJ2-7
CDR3 protein: ASTPTGVYEQY

V gene: TRBV5-6
J gene: TRBJ2-3
CDR3 protein: ASSRGLVNTDTQY

V gene: TRBV4-3
J gene: TRBJ1-4
CDR3 protein: ASGQEGPSTNEKLF